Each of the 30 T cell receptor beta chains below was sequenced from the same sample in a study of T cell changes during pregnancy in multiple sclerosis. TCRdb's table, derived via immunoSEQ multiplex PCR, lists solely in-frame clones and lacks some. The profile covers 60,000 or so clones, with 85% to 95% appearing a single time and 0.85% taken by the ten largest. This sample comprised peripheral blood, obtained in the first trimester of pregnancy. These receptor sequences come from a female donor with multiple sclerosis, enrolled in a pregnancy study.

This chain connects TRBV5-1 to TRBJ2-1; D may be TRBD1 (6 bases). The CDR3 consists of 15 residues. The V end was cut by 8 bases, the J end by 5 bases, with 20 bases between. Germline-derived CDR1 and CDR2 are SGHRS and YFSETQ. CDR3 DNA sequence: TGCGCCAGTTATTTAAGGGCAGGGGCTAACAATGAGCAGTTCTTC. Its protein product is CASYLRAGANNEQFF.

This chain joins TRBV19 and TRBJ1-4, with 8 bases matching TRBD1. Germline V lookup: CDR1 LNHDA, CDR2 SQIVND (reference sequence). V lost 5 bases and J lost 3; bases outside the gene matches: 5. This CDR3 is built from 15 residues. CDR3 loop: CASSAGGAANEKLFF. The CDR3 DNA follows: TGTGCCAGTAGTGCAGGGGGCGCGGCTAATGAAAAACTGTTTTTT.

CDR3 in amino acids: CASSADNTEAFF. CDR3 in DNA: TGTGCCAGCAGCGCAGATAACACTGAAGCTTTCTTT. This rearrangement joins TRBV25-1 to TRBJ1-1; D uncertain. Trimming removed 6 bases from V and 2 bases from J, with 7 bases in between. In germline, CDR1 is MGHDK, CDR2 SYGVNS. The length of the CDR3 is 12 residues.

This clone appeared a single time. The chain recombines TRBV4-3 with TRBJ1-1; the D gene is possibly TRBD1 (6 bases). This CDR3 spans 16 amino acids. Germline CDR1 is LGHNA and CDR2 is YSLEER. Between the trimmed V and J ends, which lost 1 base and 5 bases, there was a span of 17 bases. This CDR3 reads CASSQANRGSGTEAFF. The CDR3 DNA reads TGCGCCAGCAGCCAAGCTAATAGGGGGTCGGGTACTGAAGCTTTCTTT.

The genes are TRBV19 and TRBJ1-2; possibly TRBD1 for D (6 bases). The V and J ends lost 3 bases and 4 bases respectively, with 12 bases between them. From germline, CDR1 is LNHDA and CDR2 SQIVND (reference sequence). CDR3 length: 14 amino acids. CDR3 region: CASSMVQGLYGYTF. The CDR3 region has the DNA TGTGCCAGTAGTATGGTACAGGGCCTCTATGGCTACACCTTC.

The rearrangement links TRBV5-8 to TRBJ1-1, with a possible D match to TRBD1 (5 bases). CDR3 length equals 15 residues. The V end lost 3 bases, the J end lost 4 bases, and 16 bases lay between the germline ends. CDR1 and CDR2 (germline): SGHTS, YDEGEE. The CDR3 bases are TGTGCCAGCAGCTGGGTGGGGCTGAAGCGCACTGAAGCTTTCTTT. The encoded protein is CASSWVGLKRTEAFF.

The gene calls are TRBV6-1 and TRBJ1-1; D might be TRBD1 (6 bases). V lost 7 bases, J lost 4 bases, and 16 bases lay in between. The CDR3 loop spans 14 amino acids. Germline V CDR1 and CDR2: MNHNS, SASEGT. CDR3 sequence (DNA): TGTGCCAGCACCTTCAGGGGCGGGGGCACTGAAGCTTTCTTT. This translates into CASTFRGGGTEAFF.

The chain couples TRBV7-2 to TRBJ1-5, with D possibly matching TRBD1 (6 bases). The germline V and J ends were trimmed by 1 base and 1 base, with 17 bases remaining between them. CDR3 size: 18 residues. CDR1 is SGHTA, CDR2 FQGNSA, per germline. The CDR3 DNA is TGTGCCAGCAGCTTAGGGGGGCGCCTCAGGGGAAGCAATCAGCCCCAGCATTTT. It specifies CASSLGGRLRGSNQPQHF. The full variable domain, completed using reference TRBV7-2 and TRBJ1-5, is GAGVSQSPSNKVTEKGKDVELRCDPISGHTALYWYRQSLGQGLEFLIYFQGNSAPDKSGLPSDRFSAERTGGSVSTLTIQRTQQEDSAVYLCASSLGGRLRGSNQPQHFGDGTRLSIL.

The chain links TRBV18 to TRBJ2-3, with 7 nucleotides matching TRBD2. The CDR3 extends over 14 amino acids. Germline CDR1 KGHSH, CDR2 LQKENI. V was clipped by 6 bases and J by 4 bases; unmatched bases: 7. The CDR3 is CASSPGGLPDTQYF. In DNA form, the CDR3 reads TGTGCCAGCTCCCCGGGGGGTCTACCAGATACGCAGTATTTT. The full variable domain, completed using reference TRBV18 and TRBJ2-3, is NAGVMQNPRHLVRRRGQEARLRCSPMKGHSHVYWYRQLPEEGLKFMVYLQKENIIDESGMPKERFSAEFPKEGPSILRIQQVVRGDSAAYFCASSPGGLPDTQYFGPGTRLTVL.

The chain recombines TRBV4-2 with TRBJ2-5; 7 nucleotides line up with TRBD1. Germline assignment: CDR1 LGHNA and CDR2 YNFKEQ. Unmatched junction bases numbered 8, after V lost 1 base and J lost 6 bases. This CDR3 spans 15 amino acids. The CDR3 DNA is TGTGCCAGCAGCCAAGCTAACAGGGGTTCTCAGACCCAGTACTTC. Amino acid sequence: CASSQANRGSQTQYF.

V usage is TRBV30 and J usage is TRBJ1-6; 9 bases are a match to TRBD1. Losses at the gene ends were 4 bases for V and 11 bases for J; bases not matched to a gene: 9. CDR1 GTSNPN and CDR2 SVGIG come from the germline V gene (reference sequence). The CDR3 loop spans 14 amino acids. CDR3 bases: TGTGCCTGGACCTGGAACAGGGGGCCGACACCCCTCCACTTT. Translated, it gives CAWTWNRGPTPLHF.

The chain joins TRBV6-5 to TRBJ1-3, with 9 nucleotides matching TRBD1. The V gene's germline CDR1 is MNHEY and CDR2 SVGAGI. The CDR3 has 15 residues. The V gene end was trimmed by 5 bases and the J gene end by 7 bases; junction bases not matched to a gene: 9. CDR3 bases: TGTGCCAGCAGTACCCTGGGACAGGGAAGGAACACCATATATTTT. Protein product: CASSTLGQGRNTIYF.

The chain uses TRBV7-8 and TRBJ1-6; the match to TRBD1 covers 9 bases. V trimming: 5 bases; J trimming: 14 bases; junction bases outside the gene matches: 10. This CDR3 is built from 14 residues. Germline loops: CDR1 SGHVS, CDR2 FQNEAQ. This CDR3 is CASSLDRGVPALHF. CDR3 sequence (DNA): TGTGCCAGCAGCCTAGACAGGGGGGTCCCAGCCCTCCACTTT.

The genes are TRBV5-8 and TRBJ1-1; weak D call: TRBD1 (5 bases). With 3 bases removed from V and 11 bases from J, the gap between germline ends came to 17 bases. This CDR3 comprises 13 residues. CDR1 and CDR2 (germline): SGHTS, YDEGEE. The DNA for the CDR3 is TGTGCCAGCAGCTGCCAGGGTTGTCTCGAGGCTTTCTTT. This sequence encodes CASSCQGCLEAFF.

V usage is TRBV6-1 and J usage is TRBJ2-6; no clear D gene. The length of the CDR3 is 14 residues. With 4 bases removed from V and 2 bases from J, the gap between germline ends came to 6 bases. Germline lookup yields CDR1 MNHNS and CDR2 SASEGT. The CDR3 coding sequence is TGTGCCAGCAGTGTTAGCACTGGGGCCAACGTCCTGACTTTC. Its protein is CASSVSTGANVLTF.

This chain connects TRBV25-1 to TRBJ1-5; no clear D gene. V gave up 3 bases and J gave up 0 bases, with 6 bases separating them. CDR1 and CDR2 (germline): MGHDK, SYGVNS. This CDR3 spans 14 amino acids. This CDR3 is CASSDNYSNQPQHF. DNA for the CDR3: TGTGCCAGCAGTGACAACTATAGCAATCAGCCCCAGCATTTT.

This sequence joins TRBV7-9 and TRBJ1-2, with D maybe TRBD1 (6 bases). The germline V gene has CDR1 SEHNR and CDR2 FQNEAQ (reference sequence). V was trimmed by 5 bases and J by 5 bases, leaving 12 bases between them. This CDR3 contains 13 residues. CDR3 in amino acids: CASSADSHYGYTF. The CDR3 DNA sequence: TGTGCCAGCAGCGCGGACAGCCATTATGGCTACACCTTC.

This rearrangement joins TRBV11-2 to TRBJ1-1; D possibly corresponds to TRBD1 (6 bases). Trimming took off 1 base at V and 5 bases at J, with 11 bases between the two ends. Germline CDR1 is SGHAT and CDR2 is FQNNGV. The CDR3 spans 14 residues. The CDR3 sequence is CASSLVRGKTEAFF. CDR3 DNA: TGTGCCAGCAGCTTAGTCAGGGGTAAAACTGAAGCTTTCTTT.

CDR3 DNA sequence: TGTGCCAGCAGTGCCAGCAGGGGGCGCGGGGTGGATGGCTACACCTTC. Translation gives CASSASRGRGVDGYTF. The chain uses TRBV25-1 and TRBJ1-2; 8 bases map to TRBD1. V trimming: 4 bases; J trimming: 6 bases; junction bases outside the gene matches: 13. CDR3 length equals 16 residues. CDR1 MGHDK and CDR2 SYGVNS come from the germline V gene.

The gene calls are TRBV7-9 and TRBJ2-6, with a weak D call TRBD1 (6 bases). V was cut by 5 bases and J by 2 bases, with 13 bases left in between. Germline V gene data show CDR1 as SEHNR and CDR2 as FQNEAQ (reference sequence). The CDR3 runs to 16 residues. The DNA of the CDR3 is TGTGCCAGCAGCGCAACAGGGCAACCTGGGGCCAACGTCCTGACTTTC. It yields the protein CASSATGQPGANVLTF.

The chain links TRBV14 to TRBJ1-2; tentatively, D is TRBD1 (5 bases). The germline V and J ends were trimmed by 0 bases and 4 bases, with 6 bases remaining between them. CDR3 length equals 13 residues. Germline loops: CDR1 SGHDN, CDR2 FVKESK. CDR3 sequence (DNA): TGTGCCAGCAGCCAAGAACAGGTCTATGGCTACACCTTC. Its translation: CASSQEQVYGYTF.

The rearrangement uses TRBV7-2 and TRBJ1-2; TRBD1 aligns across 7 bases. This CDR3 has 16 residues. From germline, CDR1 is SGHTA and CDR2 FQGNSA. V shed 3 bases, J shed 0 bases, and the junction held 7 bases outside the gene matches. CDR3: CASSLGQSLSNYGYTF. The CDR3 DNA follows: TGTGCCAGCAGCTTGGGACAGTCCCTCTCTAACTATGGCTACACCTTC.

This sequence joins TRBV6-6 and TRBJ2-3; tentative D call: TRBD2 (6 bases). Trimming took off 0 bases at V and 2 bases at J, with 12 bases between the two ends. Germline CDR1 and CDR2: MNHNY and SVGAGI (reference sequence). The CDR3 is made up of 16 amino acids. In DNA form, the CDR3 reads TGTGCCAGCAGTTACTCAGGAGGGACCGACACAGATACGCAGTATTTT. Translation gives CASSYSGGTDTDTQYF.

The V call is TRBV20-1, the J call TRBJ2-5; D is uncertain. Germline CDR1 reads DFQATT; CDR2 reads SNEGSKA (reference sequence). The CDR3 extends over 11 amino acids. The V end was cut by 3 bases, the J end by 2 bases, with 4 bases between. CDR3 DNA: TGCAGTGCTAGTACTCAAGAGACCCAGTACTTC. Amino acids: CSASTQETQYF.

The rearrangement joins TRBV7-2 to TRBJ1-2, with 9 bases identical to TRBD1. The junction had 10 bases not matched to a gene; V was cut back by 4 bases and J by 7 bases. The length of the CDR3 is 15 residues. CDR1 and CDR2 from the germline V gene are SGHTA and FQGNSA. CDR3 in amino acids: CASSSLTGGARGYTF. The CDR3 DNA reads TGTGCCAGCAGCTCGCTGACAGGGGGAGCTCGTGGCTACACCTTC.

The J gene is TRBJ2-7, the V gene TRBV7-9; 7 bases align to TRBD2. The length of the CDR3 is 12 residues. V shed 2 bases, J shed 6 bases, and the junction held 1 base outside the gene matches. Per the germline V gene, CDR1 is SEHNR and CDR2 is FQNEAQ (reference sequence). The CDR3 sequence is CASSLSGAEQYF. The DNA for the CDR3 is TGTGCCAGCAGCTTAAGCGGGGCCGAGCAGTACTTC.

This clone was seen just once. DNA of the CDR3: TGCGCCAGCAGCGAGGGGACAGGGAGGAGCAATCAGCCCCAGCATTTT. It yields the protein CASSEGTGRSNQPQHF. The chain employs TRBV5-1 and TRBJ1-5; 9 bases align to TRBD1. The CDR3 sequence is 16 residues long. After removal of 4 bases from V and 1 base from J, the junction contained 6 bases not matched to a gene. Germline lookup yields CDR1 SGHRS and CDR2 YFSETQ.

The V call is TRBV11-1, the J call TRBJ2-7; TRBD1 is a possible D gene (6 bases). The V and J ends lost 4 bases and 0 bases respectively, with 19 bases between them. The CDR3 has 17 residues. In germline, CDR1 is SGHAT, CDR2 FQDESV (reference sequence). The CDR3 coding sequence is TGTGCCAGCAGCTCCGGGTGGGGGCAAGCGAGCTCCTACGAGCAGTACTTC. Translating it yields CASSSGWGQASSYEQYF. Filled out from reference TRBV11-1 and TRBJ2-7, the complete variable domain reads EAEVAQSPRYKITEKSQAVAFWCDPISGHATLYWYRQILGQGPELLVQFQDESVVDDSQLPKDRFSAERLKGVDSTLKIQPAELGDSAMYLCASSSGWGQASSYEQYFGPGTRLTVT.

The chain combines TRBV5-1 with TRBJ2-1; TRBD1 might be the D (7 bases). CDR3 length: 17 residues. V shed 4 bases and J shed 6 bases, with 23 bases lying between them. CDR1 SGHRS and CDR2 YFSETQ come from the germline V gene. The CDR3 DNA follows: TGCGCCAGCAGCCCAGGGGGGAAAGGGGGCAAATTCAATGAGCAGTTCTTC. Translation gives CASSPGGKGGKFNEQFF.

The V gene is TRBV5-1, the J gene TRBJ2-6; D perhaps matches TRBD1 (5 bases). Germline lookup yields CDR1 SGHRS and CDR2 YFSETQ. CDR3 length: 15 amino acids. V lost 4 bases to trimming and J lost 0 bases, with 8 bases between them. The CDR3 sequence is CASSPTVSGANVLTF. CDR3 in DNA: TGCGCCAGCAGCCCGACAGTCTCTGGGGCCAACGTCCTGACTTTC.